The 23 T cell receptor beta chains below come from one sample, sequenced in a study of T cells of healthy individuals. Via MiXCR, TCRdb re-called the 5' RACE reads, giving one row per CDR3 protein. The table records about 60,000 distinct CDR3 sequences, roughly 16% of them present only once. Receptors were obtained from a human donor in good health.

With regard to this clonotype: A single base separates this from a much larger clone, so it may be a read error. The CDR3 here is CASSFSVPGTYNEQFF. As DNA, the CDR3 is TGTGCCAGCAGTTTCTCGGTACCAGGGACCTACAATGAGCAGTTCTTC. The chain is built from TRBV6-2 or TRBV6-3 and TRBJ2-1; D may be TRBD1 (5 bases). Per germline, CDR1 MNHEY and CDR2 SVGEGT. The CDR3 is 16 amino acids. V was clipped by 4 bases and J by 2 bases, with 15 bases between them.

A remark on this clonotype: A much larger clonotype is one base distant, so this may be a read error. The V gene is TRBV28, the J gene TRBJ2-7; D is possibly TRBD2 (7 bases). Germline assignment: CDR1 MDHEN and CDR2 SYDVKM. The CDR3 contains 12 residues. CDR3 region: CASSLTWGGLNF. CDR3 nucleotides: TGTGCCAGCAGTTTAACGTGGGGGGGCTTGAACTTC.

This clonotype was seen repeatedly, ten times or more. The rearrangement links TRBV4-2 to TRBJ2-3, with 9 bases that match TRBD2. Trimming took 10 bases from V and 5 from J; bases not matched to a gene: 10. Looked up from germline, CDR1 is LGHNA and CDR2 is YNFKEQ. CDR3 length equals 14 residues. The CDR3 is CATPRRGGGDTQYF. CDR3 sequence (DNA): TGTGCCACCCCCCGGCGGGGGGGCGGAGATACGCAGTATTTT.

This chain joins TRBV3-1 and TRBJ2-1; D possibly corresponds to TRBD1 (8 bases). The CDR3 runs to 18 residues. Germline CDR1 LGHDT, CDR2 YNNKEL (reference sequence). The V end lost 8 bases, the J end lost 0 bases, and 23 bases lay between the germline ends. The CDR3 spells CASRTGYSAGSSYNEQFF. In DNA, the CDR3 is TGTGCCAGCCGGACAGGGTACTCAGCGGGGAGCTCCTACAATGAGCAGTTCTTC.

This clonotype appeared a few times. J is TRBJ2-2 and V is TRBV7-9, with D unresolved. From germline, CDR1 is SEHNR and CDR2 FQNEAQ (reference sequence). V lost 5 bases to trimming and J lost 10 bases, with 14 bases between them. The CDR3 length is 13 residues. Here the CDR3 reads CASSRNAALELFF. In nucleotides, the CDR3 is TGTGCCAGCAGCCGTAACGCGGCTTTGGAGCTGTTTTTT.

The sample holds many counts of this clonotype. The chain links TRBV28 to TRBJ2-5, with TRBD2 identical over 9 bases. The V gene's germline CDR1 is MDHEN and CDR2 SYDVKM. The junction had 12 bases not matched to a gene; V was cut back by 8 bases and J by 5 bases. The CDR3 is 15 amino acids. CDR3 DNA: TGTGCCAGCTCCCGGGGCGGGGGGGCACTCGAGACCCAGTACTTC. This gives the protein CASSRGGGALETQYF.

This clonotype turned up a few times. The gene calls are TRBV5-1 and TRBJ2-7, with D possibly being TRBD2 (5 bases). Germline values: CDR1 SGHRS, CDR2 YFSETQ. Trimming cost V 4 bases and J 3 bases, with 5 bases left between them. The CDR3 covers 11 residues. The CDR3 reads CASSRDYEQYF. The CDR3 DNA reads TGCGCCAGCAGCCGGGACTACGAGCAGTACTTC.

The rearrangement uses TRBV5-4 and TRBJ2-3, with unresolved D. The CDR3 has 10 residues. Germline V gene data show CDR1 as SGHNT and CDR2 as YYREEE (reference sequence). The V gene lost 7 bases and the J gene lost 3 bases, with 3 bases spanning the gap. CDR3 in DNA: TGTGCCAGCGGAACAGATACGCAGTATTTT. Its protein product is CASGTDTQYF.

This clonotype was seen at least ten times. The chain employs TRBV20-1 and TRBJ2-1; tentatively, D is TRBD1 (6 bases). Trimming cost V 0 bases and J 8 bases, with 26 bases left between them. The CDR3 loop spans 18 amino acids. Germline V CDR1 and CDR2: DFQATT, SNEGSKA (reference sequence). CDR3 coding DNA: TGCAGTGCTAGAGATCCGAGAACGCAGAGGGGGTTTTGGGATGAGCAGTTCTTC. This translates into CSARDPRTQRGFWDEQFF.

V and J are TRBV7-2 and TRBJ2-1; no clear D. The CDR3 contains 13 residues. V lost 1 base to trimming and J lost 8 bases, with 9 bases between them. Germline V lookup: CDR1 SGHTA, CDR2 FQGNSA. The CDR3 loop reads CASSLGHLDEQFF. Written as DNA, the CDR3 is TGTGCCAGCAGCTTAGGGCACTTGGATGAGCAGTTCTTC.

This clonotype was seen ten or more times. The CDR3 spells CSASPSGGGSEQFF. CDR3 in DNA: TGCAGTGCTAGCCCTAGCGGGGGGGGGTCGGAGCAGTTCTTC. The genes are TRBV20-1 and TRBJ2-1; 12 nucleotides match TRBD2. Trimming took 3 bases from V and 10 from J; bases not matched to a gene: 7. The CDR3 extends over 14 amino acids. The germline V gene encodes CDR1 DFQATT and CDR2 SNEGSKA (reference sequence).

Here the CDR3 DNA reads TGTGCCAGCAGCTTAGATCAACACCCCCTCTACGAGCAGTACTTC. Encoded protein: CASSLDQHPLYEQYF. The chain is built from TRBV11-2 and TRBJ2-7; D ambiguous. CDR1 and CDR2 from the germline V gene are SGHAT and FQNNGV. This CDR3 is 15 amino acids long. V lost 0 bases, J lost 3 bases, and 12 bases lay in between.

The V and J genes are TRBV7-2 and TRBJ2-2; TRBD1 is a possible D gene (6 bases). Germline V gene lookup returns CDR1 SGHTA and CDR2 FQGNSA. V dropped 2 bases and J dropped 1 base, with 8 bases sitting between them. CDR3 size: 15 residues. The CDR3 region has the DNA TGTGCCAGCAGCTTACGGGGACAGAACACCGGGGAGCTGTTTTTT. This gives the protein CASSLRGQNTGELFF.

The chain is built from TRBV7-9 and TRBJ2-2; D might be TRBD2 (5 bases). From germline, CDR1 is SEHNR and CDR2 FQNEAQ (reference sequence). V was trimmed by 4 bases and J by 6 bases, leaving 12 bases between them. This CDR3 has 14 amino acids. Here the CDR3 reads CASSSSMEAGELFF. The DNA of the CDR3 is TGTGCCAGCAGCTCCTCGATGGAGGCCGGGGAGCTGTTTTTT.

This clonotype has just a few counts. The CDR3 protein is CASSLWSGSGEAFF. In nucleotides, the CDR3 is TGTGCCAGCAGTTTATGGTCGGGATCGGGGGAAGCTTTCTTT. The V and J genes are TRBV27 and TRBJ1-1; D is unresolved. The CDR3 is 14 residues long. V lost 1 base, J lost 8 bases, and 14 bases lay in between. Germline V gene data show CDR1 as MNHEY and CDR2 as SMNVEV (reference sequence).

The chain has TRBV7-8 and TRBJ2-1; D remains ambiguous. This CDR3 is built from 14 residues. Germline-derived CDR1 and CDR2 are SGHVS and FQNEAQ. Trimming removed 1 base at V and 5 bases at J, with 9 bases between. In DNA form, the CDR3 reads TGTGCCAGCAGCTTAGTTGGGCCTAACAATGAGCAGTTCTTC. Translated: CASSLVGPNNEQFF.

This clonotype was seen many times. The rearrangement joins TRBV3-1 to TRBJ1-1; TRBD1 aligns across 8 bases. Germline V gene data show CDR1 as LGHDT and CDR2 as YNNKEL (reference sequence). Losses at the gene ends were 4 bases for V and 3 bases for J; bases not matched to a gene: 4. The CDR3 consists of 14 residues. The CDR3 region has the DNA TGTGCCAGCAGCCTTACACAGGGGGACACTGAAGCTTTCTTT. Translating it yields CASSLTQGDTEAFF.

At least ten counts were recorded for this clonotype. The chain links TRBV20-1 to TRBJ2-1; TRBD1 matches at 7 bases. Germline CDR1 and CDR2: DFQATT and SNEGSKA (reference sequence). The CDR3 is 14 amino acids. With 1 base clipped from V and 3 bases from J, the junction kept 3 bases outside the gene matches. CDR3 sequence (DNA): TGCAGTGCTAGAGGGACAGGATACTACAATGAGCAGTTCTTC. It is translated as CSARGTGYYNEQFF.

The gene calls are TRBV18 and TRBJ2-7; D might be TRBD1 (5 bases). Germline V gene data show CDR1 as KGHSH and CDR2 as LQKENI. The V end was cut by 6 bases, the J end by 3 bases, with 30 bases between. The length of the CDR3 is 19 residues. CDR3: CASSQLGQLPRTPDYEQYF. DNA of the CDR3: TGTGCCAGCTCCCAACTGGGGCAGCTACCCCGGACCCCCGACTACGAGCAGTACTTC. Variable domain in full (rest from reference TRBV18 and TRBJ2-7): NAGVMQNPRHLVRRRGQEARLRCSPMKGHSHVYWYRQLPEEGLKFMVYLQKENIIDESGMPKERFSAEFPKEGPSILRIQQVVRGDSAAYFCASSQLGQLPRTPDYEQYFGPGTRLTVT.

Only a few counts were recorded for this clonotype. V gene TRBV5-6 combines with J gene TRBJ2-1, with a weak D call TRBD1 (6 bases). V lost 4 bases and J 8 bases, leaving 7 bases between the germline ends. This CDR3 contains 11 residues. Per the germline V gene, CDR1 is SGHDT and CDR2 is YYEEEE. The CDR3 DNA reads TGTGCCAGCAGCCAGGGGTATGAGCAGTTCTTC. Encoded protein: CASSQGYEQFF.

The chain uses TRBV5-1 and TRBJ2-7; 14 nucleotides match TRBD2. V gave up 2 bases and J gave up 0 bases; unmatched junction bases: 10. Germline CDR1 reads SGHRS; CDR2 reads YFSETQ. CDR3 length: 19 amino acids. Here the CDR3 reads CASSFPTSGRAKFSYEQYF. The CDR3 DNA reads TGCGCCAGCAGCTTTCCGACTAGCGGGAGGGCCAAATTCTCCTACGAGCAGTACTTC.

This clonotype was seen a handful of times. This chain links TRBV7-2 with TRBJ2-1, with D unresolved. Trimming took off 0 bases at V and 10 bases at J, with 7 bases between the two ends. The CDR3 has 12 amino acids. CDR1 and CDR2 from the germline V gene are SGHTA and FQGNSA. CDR3 DNA: TGTGCCAGCAGCTTAGCGGCTTGGGAGCAGTTCTTC. Protein: CASSLAAWEQFF. Together with reference TRBV7-2 and TRBJ2-1, the CDR3 gives the full variable domain: GAGVSQSPSNKVTEKGKDVELRCDPISGHTALYWYRQSLGQGLEFLIYFQGNSAPDKSGLPSDRFSAERTGGSVSTLTIQRTQQEDSAVYLCASSLAAWEQFFGPGTRLTVL.

The chain has TRBV21-1 and TRBJ2-2. TRBV21-1 is an annotated pseudogene. The CDR3 spans 12 residues. CDR3 coding DNA: TGTGCCAGCAGCAAAGTGGGTGGGGAGCTGTTTTTT. Amino acids: CASSKVGGELFF.